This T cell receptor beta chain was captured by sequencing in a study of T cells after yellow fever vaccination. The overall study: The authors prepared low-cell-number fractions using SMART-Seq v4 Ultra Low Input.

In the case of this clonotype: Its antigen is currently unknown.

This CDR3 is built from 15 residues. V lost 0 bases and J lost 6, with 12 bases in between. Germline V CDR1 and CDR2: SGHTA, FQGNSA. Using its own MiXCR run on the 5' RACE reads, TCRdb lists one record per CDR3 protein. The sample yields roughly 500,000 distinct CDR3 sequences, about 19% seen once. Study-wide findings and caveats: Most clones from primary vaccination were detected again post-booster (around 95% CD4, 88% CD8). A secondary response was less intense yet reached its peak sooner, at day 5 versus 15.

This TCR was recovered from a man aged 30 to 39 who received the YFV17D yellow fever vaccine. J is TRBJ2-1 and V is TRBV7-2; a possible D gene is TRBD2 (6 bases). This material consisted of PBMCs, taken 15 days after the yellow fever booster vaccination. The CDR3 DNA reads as TGTGCCAGCAGCTTAGCGGGACTTAAAGCCAATGAGCAGTTCTTC. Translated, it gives CASSLAGLKANEQFF.